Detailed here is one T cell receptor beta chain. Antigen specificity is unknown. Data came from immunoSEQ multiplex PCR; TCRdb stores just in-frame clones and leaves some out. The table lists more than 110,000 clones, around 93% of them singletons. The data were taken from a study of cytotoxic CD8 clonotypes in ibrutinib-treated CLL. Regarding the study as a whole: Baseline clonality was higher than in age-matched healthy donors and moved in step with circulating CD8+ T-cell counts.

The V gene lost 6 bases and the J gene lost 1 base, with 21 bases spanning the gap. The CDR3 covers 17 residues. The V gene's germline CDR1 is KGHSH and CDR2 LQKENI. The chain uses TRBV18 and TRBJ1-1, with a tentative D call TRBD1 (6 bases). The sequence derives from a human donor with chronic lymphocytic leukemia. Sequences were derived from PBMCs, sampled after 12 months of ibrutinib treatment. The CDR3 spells CASSRLGRTQGNTEAFF. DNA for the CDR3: TGTGCCAGCTCCCGGCTAGGCCGAACACAGGGGAACACTGAAGCTTTCTTT.